The entry below describes one TCR beta chain. Its matching antigen is unknown. The CDR3 spans 14 residues. Deletions cut 2 bases from V and 8 bases from J, with 16 bases between. The germline V gene has CDR1 SGHNT and CDR2 YYREEE (reference sequence). This sample stems from a study of T cell responses to AZD1222 COVID-19 vaccine. Study context: Researchers grouped second doses given at about 4 or about 12 weeks into one pool. General study results and limits: Increases in Spike-specific TCR breadth and depth were seen after two AZD1222 doses. Donors were mostly white British, more females; clonal diversity possibly underestimated. Nearly half of spike-specific TCRs reportedly target variant regions that are unmutated in the B.1.351 and B.1.1.7 variants.

The protocol was immunoSEQ multiplex PCR, while the TCRdb copy is restricted to in-frame clones and leaves out a portion. The sample consists of tens of thousands of clones, 90% of them appearing once. This material consisted of peripheral blood, taken on day 0 of AZD1222 vaccination. The V gene is TRBV5-4, the J gene TRBJ1-1; D gene unclear. The source of this sequence is an adult in good health. In DNA, the CDR3 is TGTGCCAGCAGCTTTGGGAGGGCTTCTGGGGAAGCTTTCTTT. Residues: CASSFGRASGEAFF.